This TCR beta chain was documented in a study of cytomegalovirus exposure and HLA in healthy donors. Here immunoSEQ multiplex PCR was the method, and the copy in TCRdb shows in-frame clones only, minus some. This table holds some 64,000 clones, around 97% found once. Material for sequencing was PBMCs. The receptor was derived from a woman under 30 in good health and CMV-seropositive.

The CDR3 region has the DNA TGTGCCAGCAGCTCAATTGACAAGAACACCGGGGAGCTGTTTTTT. This codes for CASSSIDKNTGELFF. The gene calls are TRBV5-4 and TRBJ2-2; D is unclear. V gave up 3 bases and J gave up 1 base, with 10 bases separating them. The CDR3 is 15 residues long. In germline, CDR1 is SGHNT, CDR2 YYREEE (reference sequence).